This T cell receptor (beta chain) is drawn from a study of T cell responses to AZD1222 COVID-19 vaccine. Overall study findings and caveats: The donor cohort was predominantly white British with a female majority, and clonal diversity may have been underestimated. Distributed over spike, vaccine-associated CD4 TCRs predominated at 160-218 and 743-854.

Concerning this clone: Its specificity is unknown.

Repertoires were generated with immunoSEQ multiplex PCR, while TCRdb's copy carries only in-frame clones and drops some. The sample records 130,000 to 150,000 clones, roughly 94% being singletons. The CDR3 extends over 12 amino acids. V was cut by 4 bases and J by 7 bases, with 11 bases left in between. Germline CDR1 reads SGHNT; CDR2 reads YYREEE (reference sequence). The specimen was peripheral blood, collected on day 0 of AZD1222 vaccination. This rearrangement joins TRBV5-4 to TRBJ1-1; D is perhaps TRBD1 (5 bases). The TCR was taken from an adult in good health. In DNA form, the CDR3 reads TGTGCCAGCAGCCGGGACGGCGATGAAGCTTTCTTT. Translating gives CASSRDGDEAFF.